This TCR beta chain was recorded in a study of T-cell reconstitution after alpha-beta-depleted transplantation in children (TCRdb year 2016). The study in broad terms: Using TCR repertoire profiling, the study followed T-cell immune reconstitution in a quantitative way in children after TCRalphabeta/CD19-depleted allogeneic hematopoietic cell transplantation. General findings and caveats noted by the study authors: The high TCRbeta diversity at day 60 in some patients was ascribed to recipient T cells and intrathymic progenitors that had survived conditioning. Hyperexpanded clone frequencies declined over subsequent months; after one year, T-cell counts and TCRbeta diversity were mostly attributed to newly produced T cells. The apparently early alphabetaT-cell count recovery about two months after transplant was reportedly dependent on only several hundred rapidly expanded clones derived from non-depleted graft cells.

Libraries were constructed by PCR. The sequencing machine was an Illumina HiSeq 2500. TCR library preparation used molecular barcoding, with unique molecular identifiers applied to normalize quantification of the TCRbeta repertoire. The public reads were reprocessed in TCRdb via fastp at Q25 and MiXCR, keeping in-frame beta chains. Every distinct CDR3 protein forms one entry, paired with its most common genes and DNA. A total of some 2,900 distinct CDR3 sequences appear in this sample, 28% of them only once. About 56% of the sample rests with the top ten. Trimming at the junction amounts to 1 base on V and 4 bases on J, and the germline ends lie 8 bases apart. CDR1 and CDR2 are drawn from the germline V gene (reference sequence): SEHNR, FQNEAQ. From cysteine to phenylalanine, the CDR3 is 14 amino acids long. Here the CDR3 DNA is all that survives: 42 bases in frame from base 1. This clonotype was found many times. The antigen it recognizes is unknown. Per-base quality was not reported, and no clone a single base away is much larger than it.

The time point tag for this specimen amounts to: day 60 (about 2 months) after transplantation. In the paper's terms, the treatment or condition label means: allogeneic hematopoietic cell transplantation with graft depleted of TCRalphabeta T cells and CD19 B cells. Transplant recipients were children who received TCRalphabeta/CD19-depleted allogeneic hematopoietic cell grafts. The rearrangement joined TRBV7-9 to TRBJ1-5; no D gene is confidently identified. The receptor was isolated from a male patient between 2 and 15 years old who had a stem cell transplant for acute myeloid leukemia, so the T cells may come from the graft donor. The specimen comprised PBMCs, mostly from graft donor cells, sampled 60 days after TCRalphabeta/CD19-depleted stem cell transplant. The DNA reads TGTGCCAGCAGCTTAGGTCCCCCTAATCAGCCCCAGCATTTT. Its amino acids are CASSLGPPNQPQHF.